The source of this TCR beta chain is a study of Graves' ophthalmopathy and Graves' hyperthyroidism. Study context: Peripheral blood samples were taken at initial diagnosis, before any treatment. Study outcomes and limitations: Most thyroid clonotypes expanded beyond 0.001 frequency were also found in blood.

In this cohort's terms, stable hyperthyroidism meant no ophthalmopathy by 18 months of follow-up. This clonotype appeared many times. Its antigen remains unknown. Germline V gives CDR1 GTSNPN, CDR2 SVGIG (reference sequence). V lost 1 base, J lost 6 bases, and 5 bases stayed unmatched. The CDR3 loop spans 14 amino acids. Transcripts of RNA were the source for amplifying TCR beta CDR3 regions. First-round RT-PCR used HTBI primers; second-round multiplex PCR followed. MiXCR, applied by TCRdb to the multiplex PCR reads, yields one record per CDR3 protein. The table has around 26,000 distinct CDR3 sequences, around 50% seen once.

The origin of this receptor is an adult woman with stable Graves' hyperthyroidism. The specimen sequenced was peripheral blood. The chain joins TRBV30 to TRBJ1-5; TRBD1 aligns across 8 bases. The CDR3 region has the DNA TGTGCCTGGAGTGCGGCACAGGGGGTTCAGCCCCAGCATTTT. It codes for CAWSAAQGVQPQHF.